Listed below are T cell receptor beta chains from one sample, sequenced in a study of control samples from healthy donors and cancer patients. Method: immunoSEQ multiplex PCR; TCRdb's copy keeps in-frame clones and lacks some. The sample has 150,000 or so clones, 90% to 95% seen once; the top ten hold roughly 6.2%. Sequences were obtained from blood. The source of these receptors is a man aged 18 to 35 in good health. The CDR3 runs from the conserved cysteine through the conserved F or W. A D gene is named only where the DNA matches it firmly. Rows may omit the clone size; those that give it use once, few, many or a size class.

J gene | D gene | clone size | V gene | CDR3 DNA | CDR3 protein
TRBJ1-4 | TRBD1 | . | TRBV14 | TGTGCCAGCAGCCGAGATGGACAGGAGAATGAAAAACTGTTTTTT | CASSRDGQENEKLFF
TRBJ1-2 | . | . | TRBV7-2 | TGTGCCAGCAGCTTAATTCGGGTTTATGGCTACACCTTC | CASSLIRVYGYTF
TRBJ1-2 | . | few | TRBV5-1 | TGCGCCAGCAGCTCCCCAGGGGAGTGGGGCTACACCTTC | CASSSPGEWGYTF
TRBJ1-3 | . | . | TRBV7-2 | TGTGCCAGCAGTCGCCCAAGAAGGGGTACATCTAACACCATATATTTT | CASSRPRRGTSNTIYF
TRBJ2-7 | . | . | TRBV28 | TGTGCCAGCAAGGGCCCGGGGGACTTTGCCTACGAGCAGTACTTC | CASKGPGDFAYEQYF
TRBJ1-1 | TRBD1 | . | TRBV6-5 | TGTGCCAGCAGACTCACCGACAGGGCGAACACTGAAGCTTTCTTT | CASRLTDRANTEAFF
TRBJ2-7 | TRBD2 | . | TRBV6-5 | TGTGCCAGCAGTTACGCGGGAGGGCCCGACGAGCAGTACTTC | CASSYAGGPDEQYF
TRBJ2-1 | . | . | TRBV30 | TGTGCCTGGAGTATGGACAGAAGATACAATGAGCAGTTCTTC | CAWSMDRRYNEQFF
TRBJ2-7 | . | . | TRBV10-3 | TGTGCCGGGTATTCAGGGGCTTCGCGGGACGAGCAGTACTTC | CAGYSGASRDEQYF
TRBJ1-1 | TRBD1 | . | TRBV11-1 | TGTGCCAGCAGCCTAGACAGGGCTGAAGCTTTCTTT | CASSLDRAEAFF
TRBJ2-3 | . | . | TRBV10-2 | TGCGCCAGCAGTGAGTCCTCAATCCGCACAGATACGCAGTATTTT | CASSESSIRTDTQYF
TRBJ2-7 | . | once | TRBV12-3/TRBV12-4 | TGTGCCAGCAGTTTGGGGGGCCGAGAGCAGTACTTC | CASSLGGREQYF
TRBJ1-1 | . | . | TRBV27 | TGTGCCAGCAGTTTATCAGCGGGCTTGAACACTGAAGCTTTCTTT | CASSLSAGLNTEAFF
TRBJ1-6 | TRBD1 | few | TRBV6-1 | TGTGCCAGCAGAGAAGGACAGGGCCGATCTTATAATTCACCCCTCCACTTT | CASREGQGRSYNSPLHF
TRBJ2-5 | . | . | TRBV2 | TGTGCCAGCCTGACGGTACGGGAAGAGACCCAGTACTTC | CASLTVREETQYF
TRBJ2-5 | TRBD2 | . | TRBV25-1 | TGTGCCAGCAGTGATAAACGACTAGCGGGGGGGTCGTTCCAGTACTTC | CASSDKRLAGGSFQYF
TRBJ2-7 | . | once | TRBV28 | TGCGCCACCGGGGGGGACAGCTACGAGCAGTACTTC | CATGGDSYEQYF
TRBJ2-1 | TRBD1 | . | TRBV19 | TGTGCCAGTAGTTCCGGGACAGGGGGCTACAATGAGCAGTTCTTC | CASSSGTGGYNEQFF
TRBJ2-1 | . | . | TRBV7-2 | TGTGCCAGCAGCTTCCAGGGGATGAGTGAGCAGTTCTTC | CASSFQGMSEQFF
TRBJ2-7 | TRBD2 | . | TRBV4-2 | TGTGCCAGCAGCCAATCCGGGACTAGCGTCTCCTACGAGCAGTACTTC | CASSQSGTSVSYEQYF
TRBJ1-2 | TRBD1 | . | TRBV27 | TGTGCCAGCAGTCCACGACAGGGGGTTAGTTATGGCTACACCTTC | CASSPRQGVSYGYTF
TRBJ1-6 | TRBD1 | . | TRBV25-1 | TGTGCCAGCAGTGAATGGGGCGCGACAGGGAATTCACCCCTCCACTTT | CASSEWGATGNSPLHF
TRBJ1-1 | . | once | TRBV5-1 | TGCGCCAGCAGCTTCTACATGACTCAGAACACTGAAGCTTTCTTT | CASSFYMTQNTEAFF
TRBJ1-5 | . | . | TRBV27 | TGTGCCAGCAGTTTAGGGGTAAATCAGCCCCAGCATTTT | CASSLGVNQPQHF
TRBJ1-5 | . | . | TRBV3-1/TRBV3-2 | TGTGCCAGCAGCCAAGATAGACAGCCCCAGCATTTT | CASSQDRQPQHF
TRBJ2-3 | . | . | TRBV30 | TGTGCCTGGGGAGCGGGCACCAGCACAGATACGCAGTATTTT | CAWGAGTSTDTQYF
TRBJ2-7 | . | . | TRBV30 | TGTGCCTGGAGAGGTAGACAGACACCCTACGAGCAGTACTTC | CAWRGRQTPYEQYF